The clone carrying this T cell receptor beta chain was recorded only once. An end of the junction does not agree with germline; a read error may underlie this. This sample was taken from a study of blood T cell repertoires in COVID-19. CDR3 size: 13 residues. CDR1 and CDR2 from the germline V gene are SQVTM and ANQGSEA. Original analysis: Scientists estimated how many nucleated cells there were by amplifying reference gene primers. The data were produced by immunoSEQ multiplex PCR, yet TCRdb's version contains in-frame clones alone and is incomplete. The V and J calls and clone size were taken over from that table, and D and trimming were inferred from the DNA. The sample holds 88,000 or so clones, about 85% seen once.

The chain carries TRBV29-1 and TRBJ2-2; unclear D gene. The TCR sequence derives from a man in his sixties with acute or convalescent COVID-19. What was sequenced was peripheral blood. CDR3 sequence: CCVEISNTGELFF. The CDR3 DNA follows: TGCTGCGTGGAAATCTCGAACACCGGGGAGCTGTTTTTT.